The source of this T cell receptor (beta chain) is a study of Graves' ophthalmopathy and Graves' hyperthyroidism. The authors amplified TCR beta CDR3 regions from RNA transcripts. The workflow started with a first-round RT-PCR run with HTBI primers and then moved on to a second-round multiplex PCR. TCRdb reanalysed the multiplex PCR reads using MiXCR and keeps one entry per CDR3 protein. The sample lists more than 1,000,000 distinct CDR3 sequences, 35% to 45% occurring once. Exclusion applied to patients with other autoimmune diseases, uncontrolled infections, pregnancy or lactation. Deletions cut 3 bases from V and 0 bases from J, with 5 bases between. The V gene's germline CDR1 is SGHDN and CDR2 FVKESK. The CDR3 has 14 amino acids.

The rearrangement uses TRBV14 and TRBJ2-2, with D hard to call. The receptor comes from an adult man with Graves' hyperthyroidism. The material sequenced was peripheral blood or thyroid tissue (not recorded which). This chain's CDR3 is CASSHSSNTGELFF. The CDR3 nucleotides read TGTGCCAGCAGCCATAGTTCGAACACCGGGGAGCTGTTTTTT.